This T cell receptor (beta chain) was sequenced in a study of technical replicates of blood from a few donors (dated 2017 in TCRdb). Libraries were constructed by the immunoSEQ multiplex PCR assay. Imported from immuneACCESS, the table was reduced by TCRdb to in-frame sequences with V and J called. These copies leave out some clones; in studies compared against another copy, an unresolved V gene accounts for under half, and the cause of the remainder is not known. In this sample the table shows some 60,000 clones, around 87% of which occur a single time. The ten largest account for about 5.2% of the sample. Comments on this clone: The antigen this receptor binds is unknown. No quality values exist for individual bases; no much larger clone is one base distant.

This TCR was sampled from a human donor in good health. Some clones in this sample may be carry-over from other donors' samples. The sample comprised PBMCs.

The CDR3 protein is CASTSPNGGASVYGYTF. The bases read TGTGCCAGTACCTCCCCCAACGGGGGAGCCTCAGTCTATGGCTACACCTTC. The chain is encoded by TRBV19 joined to TRBJ1-2; tentative D gene TRBD1, with 5 bases matching. Per the germline V gene (reference sequence), LNHDA is the CDR1 and SQIVND is the CDR2. Trimming costs V 7 bases and J 4 bases, and their ends lie 25 bases apart. The CDR3 runs 17 amino acids, cysteine and phenylalanine included. The only DNA kept is the CDR3, 51 bases in frame from the first base.